This T cell receptor (beta chain) was documented in a study of human T cells and chemical hapten exposure (dated by TCRdb to the early 2020s). In terms of the full investigation: For sensitization, 2% DPC in acetone was applied to a roughly 2 cm by roughly 2 cm area of upper inner arm skin. Weekly therapeutic DPC doses were additionally applied to the scalp of patients throughout the roughly 24-week study period. Patch testing was performed on the upper back with Finn chambers containing 0.01% DPC, and the patch tests were scored after 6 days according to International Contact Dermatitis Research Group standards. Alopecia areata with under or over 50% scalp involvement, alopecia totalis and alopecia universalis were represented in the patient cohort, which was mostly female. Libraries were pooled for sequencing, and variation in per-sample TCR yields was attributed mainly to small differences in library volumes within the pool. Peripheral blood TCR repertoire changes were tracked in vivo in alopecia patients during primary and secondary sensitization to the hapten diphenylcyclopropenone (DPC). Blood samples were taken from patients before sensitization (week 0) and at 2, 6 and about 24 weeks after DPC sensitization. Blood for TCR sequencing was provided by twenty-nine alopecia patients at one to four time points (pre-sensitization, 2, 6 and 24 weeks). What the authors observed across the whole study: All patients had alopecia, a presumed autoimmune disease, so their immune response might differ from that of healthy individuals. DPC sensitization did not change how many TCRs were above 1 in 1000 frequency, and no evidence was found of alterations in global repertoire structure. A positive correlation was found between the number of PT1 expanded TCRs and patch test score, with significance reached at thresholds 8, 16 and 32 but not 4. Repeated subsampling changed both the strength of the expansion versus patch-test correlation and the threshold at which the correlation became significant. Significantly more large CDR3 similarity clusters were formed by expanded TCRs than by pre-sensitization or healthy control sets, consistent with antigen-driven responses.

Receptor amplification or capture employed RACE. Sequencing used a NextSeq 500. During library preparation, unique molecular identifiers were attached to individual cDNA molecules so that TCRs could be counted in a quantitative, reproducible way. For every blood RNA sample, sequencing covered both the TCR alpha and TCR beta chains. The published analysis was carried out like this. A median of approximately 96,000 TCRs per sample was observed, with a range of about 23,224 to 750,000. The Decombinator software suite was used to annotate the V, J and CDR3 of the TCR reads. To make PS versus PT1 abundance plots, every sample was subsampled to the same number of TCRs (28,000). TCRs were defined as expanded if absent before sensitization and observed at least eight times at the 2-week time point. Starting from the raw public reads, TCRdb applied fastp trimming at Q25, assembled clones with MiXCR and retained in-frame beta chains. Every distinct CDR3 protein forms one entry, paired with its most common genes and DNA. The V and J calls and clone size come from TCRdb's table, not from the authors' own analysis. This sample gives around 110,000 distinct CDR3 sequences in total; approximately 11% of them show up just once. Together, the top ten hold roughly 2.3% of the sample.

Clipping removes 4 bases from V and 1 base from J, with 12 as the unmatched junction base count. Inclusive of the bounding cysteine and phenylalanine, the CDR3 is 16 residues long. Kept here is only the CDR3 DNA, which spans 48 bases and is read in frame from base 1. Taken from the germline V gene, the CDR1 and CDR2 loops are SQVTM and ANQGSEA. This clonotype occurred a few times. It has no known antigen specificity. No base quality values were provided; no much bigger clone lies one nucleotide off. In the paper's terms, the time point label means: patch test 3, about 24 weeks after DPC sensitization. The treatment or condition tag for this specimen amounts to: therapeutic diphenylcyclopropenone sensitization with weekly scalp DPC. At each patch-test visit, blood was drawn before the patch test was applied. Patients were considered eligible if aged 18 to 70, diagnosed with alopecia and deemed suitable for DPC therapy, and patients were excluded if pregnant. Total RNA was extracted from unfractionated whole blood collected in Tempus Blood RNA tubes.

The specimen comprised whole blood, sampled in connection with sensitization to the hapten diphenylcyclopropenone (DPC). The rearrangement joined TRBV29-1 to TRBJ2-5, with TRBD2 matching 7 junction bases. The TCR sequence derives from a woman between 50 and 59 years old with alopecia areata. Some clones in this sample may be carry-over from other donors' samples. The CDR3 protein is CSVALALAARQETQYF. The nucleotide sequence reads TGCAGCGTTGCGTTGGCTCTAGCGGCTCGCCAAGAGACCCAGTACTTC.